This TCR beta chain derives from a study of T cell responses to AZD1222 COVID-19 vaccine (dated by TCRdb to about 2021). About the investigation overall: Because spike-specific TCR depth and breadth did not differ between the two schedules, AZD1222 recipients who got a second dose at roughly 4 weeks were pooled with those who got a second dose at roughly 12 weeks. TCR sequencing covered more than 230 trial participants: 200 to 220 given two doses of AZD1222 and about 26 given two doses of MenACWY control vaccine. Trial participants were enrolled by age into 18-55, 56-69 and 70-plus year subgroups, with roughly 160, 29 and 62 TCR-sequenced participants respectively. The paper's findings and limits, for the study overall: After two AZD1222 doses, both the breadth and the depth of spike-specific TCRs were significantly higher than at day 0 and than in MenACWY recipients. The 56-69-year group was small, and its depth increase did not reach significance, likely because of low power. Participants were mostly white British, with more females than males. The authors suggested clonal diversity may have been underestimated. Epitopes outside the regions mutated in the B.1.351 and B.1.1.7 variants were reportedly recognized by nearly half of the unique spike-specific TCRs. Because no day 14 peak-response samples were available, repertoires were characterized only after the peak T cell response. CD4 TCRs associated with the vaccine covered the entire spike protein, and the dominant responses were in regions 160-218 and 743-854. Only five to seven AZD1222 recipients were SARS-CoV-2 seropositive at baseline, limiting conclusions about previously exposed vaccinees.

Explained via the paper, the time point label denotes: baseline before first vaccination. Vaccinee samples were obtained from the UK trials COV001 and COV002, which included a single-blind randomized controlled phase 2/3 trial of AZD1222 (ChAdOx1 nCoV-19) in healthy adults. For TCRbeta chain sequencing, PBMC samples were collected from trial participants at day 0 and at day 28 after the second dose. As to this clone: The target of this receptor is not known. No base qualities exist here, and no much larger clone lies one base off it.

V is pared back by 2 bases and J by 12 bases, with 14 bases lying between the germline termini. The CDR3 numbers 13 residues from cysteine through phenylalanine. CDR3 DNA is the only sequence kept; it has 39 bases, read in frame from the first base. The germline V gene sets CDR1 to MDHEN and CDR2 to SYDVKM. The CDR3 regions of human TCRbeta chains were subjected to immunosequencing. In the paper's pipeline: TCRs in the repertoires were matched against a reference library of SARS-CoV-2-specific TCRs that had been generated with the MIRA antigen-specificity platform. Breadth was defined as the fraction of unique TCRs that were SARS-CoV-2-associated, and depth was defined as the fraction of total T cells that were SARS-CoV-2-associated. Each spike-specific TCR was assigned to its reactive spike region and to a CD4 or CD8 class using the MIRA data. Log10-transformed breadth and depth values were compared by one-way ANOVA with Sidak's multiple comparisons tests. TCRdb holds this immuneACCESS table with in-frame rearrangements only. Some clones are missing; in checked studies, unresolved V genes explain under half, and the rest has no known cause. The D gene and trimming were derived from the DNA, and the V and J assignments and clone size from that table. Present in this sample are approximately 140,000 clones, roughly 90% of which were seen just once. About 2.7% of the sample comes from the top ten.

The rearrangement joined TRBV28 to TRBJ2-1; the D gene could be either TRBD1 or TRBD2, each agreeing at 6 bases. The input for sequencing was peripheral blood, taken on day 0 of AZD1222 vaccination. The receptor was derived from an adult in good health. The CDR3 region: CASSLHGGGGQFF. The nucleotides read TGTGCCAGCAGTTTACACGGCGGAGGGGGGCAGTTCTTC. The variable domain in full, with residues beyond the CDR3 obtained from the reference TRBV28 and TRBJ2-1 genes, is DVKVTQSSRYLVKRTGEKVFLECVQDMDHENMFWYRQDPGLGLRLIYFSYDVKMKEKGDIPEGYSVSREKKERFSLILESASTNQTSMYLCASSLHGGGGQFFGPGTRLTVL.